The 20 T cell receptor beta chains in this list originate from one sample, sequenced in a study of OX40 agonist ivuxolimab in advanced cancers. The table came from immunoSEQ multiplex PCR; TCRdb's copy has only in-frame clones and leaves some out. The data show fewer than 80,000 clones, roughly 73% seen once. The sequencing used CD4+ or CD8+ T cells sorted from blood, collected in a trial of the OX40 agonist ivuxolimab. Receptors originate from an adult with an advanced solid tumor such as melanoma, head and neck, liver or kidney cancer.

The chain employs TRBV18 and TRBJ2-1; the match to TRBD1 covers 7 bases. Germline CDR1 and CDR2: KGHSH and LQKENI. V lost 8 bases to trimming and J lost 6 bases; unmatched junction nucleotides: 7. There are 13 residues in the CDR3. The CDR3 protein is CASTIDRANEQFF. CDR3 nucleotide sequence: TGTGCCAGCACGATTGACAGGGCCAATGAGCAGTTCTTC.

This clone was found a few times. This sequence joins TRBV5-1 and TRBJ2-5; D is uncertain. The CDR3 is 14 amino acids. Trimming took off 4 bases at V and 4 bases at J, with 14 bases between the two ends. Germline assignment: CDR1 SGHRS and CDR2 YFSETQ. The CDR3 bases are TGCGCCAGCAGCCCAACCCCGGCGGCAGAGACCCAGTACTTC. It codes for CASSPTPAAETQYF.

The chain employs TRBV10-3 and TRBJ1-1, with D tentatively TRBD1 (5 bases). CDR3 length: 16 residues. Per germline, CDR1 ENHRY and CDR2 SYGVKD. The V gene lost 2 bases and the J gene lost 1 base, with 14 bases spanning the gap. The CDR3 is CAISERMGPTNTEAFF. The CDR3 DNA sequence: TGTGCCATCAGTGAGAGAATGGGGCCGACGAACACTGAAGCTTTCTTT.

The chain is built from TRBV7-9 and TRBJ2-7; D might be TRBD1 (6 bases). Germline CDR1 is SEHNR and CDR2 is FQNEAQ (reference sequence). The CDR3 length is 13 residues. V lost 4 bases to trimming and J lost 7 bases, with 14 bases between them. CDR3 loop: CASSSPGHMEQYF. The CDR3, as DNA: TGTGCCAGCAGCTCACCGGGACATATGGAGCAGTACTTC.

The DNA for the CDR3 is TGTGCCAGCAGCAAAAGGACCAGGGTTGACGATGGCTACACCTTC. It specifies CASSKRTRVDDGYTF. This sequence joins TRBV21-1 and TRBJ1-2; the table's D call TRBD1 went unverified against the DNA. TRBV21-1 counts as a pseudogene. This CDR3 has 15 amino acids.

The rearrangement joins TRBV4-2 to TRBJ2-7; 12 positions agree with TRBD2. In germline, CDR1 is LGHNA, CDR2 YNFKEQ. CDR3 length: 19 amino acids. With V trimmed by 0 bases and J by 3 bases, 12 bases remained unmatched. This chain's CDR3 is CASSQDGTSGRLWSYEQYF. CDR3 DNA: TGTGCCAGCAGCCAAGATGGAACTAGCGGGAGGCTTTGGAGCTACGAGCAGTACTTC.

The V gene is TRBV27, the J gene TRBJ2-1, with D perhaps TRBD1 (6 bases). The ends were cut back, 6 bases at V and 4 bases at J, with 13 bases in the middle. Germline V lookup: CDR1 MNHEY, CDR2 SMNVEV (reference sequence). This CDR3 is built from 14 residues. The CDR3 protein is CASRRRTEYNEQFF. CDR3 sequence (DNA): TGTGCCAGCAGAAGGCGGACAGAGTACAATGAGCAGTTCTTC.

V gene TRBV5-1 combines with J gene TRBJ1-1, with 10 bases lining up with TRBD1. The CDR3 is 14 residues long. Germline lookup yields CDR1 SGHRS and CDR2 YFSETQ. The J segment lost 7 bases and the V segment lost 3 bases, leaving 6 bases of the junction unmatched. The CDR3 nucleotides read TGCGCCAGCAGCTCGGGACAGGGGAGGGGTGAAGCTTTCTTT. Its protein is CASSSGQGRGEAFF.

The chain has TRBV7-4 and TRBJ1-2; no reliable D call. The CDR3 has 11 amino acids. Between the trimmed V and J ends, which lost 6 bases and 4 bases, there was a span of 6 bases. Germline values: CDR1 SGHVT, CDR2 SQSDAQ. Here the CDR3 reads CASRPLYGYTF. The CDR3 DNA reads TGTGCCAGCAGGCCCCTCTATGGCTACACCTTC.

This clone was observed a single time. The V call is TRBV18, the J call TRBJ1-4; D gene uncertain. The germline V and J ends were trimmed by 3 bases and 5 bases, with 7 bases remaining between them. CDR1 is KGHSH and CDR2 is LQKENI in the germline V gene. This CDR3 is built from 13 residues. CDR3 region: CASSPAENEKLFF. CDR3 nucleotide sequence: TGTGCCAGCTCACCGGCTGAGAATGAAAAACTGTTTTTT. The full variable domain, rest sourced from reference TRBV18 and TRBJ1-4, is NAGVMQNPRHLVRRRGQEARLRCSPMKGHSHVYWYRQLPEEGLKFMVYLQKENIIDESGMPKERFSAEFPKEGPSILRIQQVVRGDSAAYFCASSPAENEKLFFGSGTQLSVL.

For the CDR3, the DNA is TGTGCCAGCTCACCATGGAAGGGGTTGGAGGAAAAACTGTTTTTT. The encoded protein is CASSPWKGLEEKLFF. The chain joins TRBV18 to TRBJ1-4; TRBD1 might be the D (5 bases). This CDR3 region has 15 residues. In germline, CDR1 is KGHSH, CDR2 LQKENI. V gave up 2 bases and J gave up 8 bases, with 15 bases separating them.

The rearrangement uses TRBV6-4 and TRBJ2-5, with 7 bases that match TRBD2. The CDR3 spans 15 residues. J was trimmed by 0 bases and V by 9 bases; bases with no gene match: 10. Germline V gene data show CDR1 as MRHNA and CDR2 as SNTAGT. This chain's CDR3 is CARSGQGGYQETQYF. The CDR3 region has the DNA TGTGCCAGATCCGGTCAGGGAGGGTACCAAGAGACCCAGTACTTC.

This chain connects TRBV27 to TRBJ2-1; 8 bases align to TRBD1. This CDR3 region has 17 residues. With V trimmed by 7 bases and J by 6 bases, 17 bases remained unmatched. Germline values: CDR1 MNHEY, CDR2 SMNVEV (reference sequence). The CDR3, as DNA: TGTGCCAGCACCGTCAATTCCGGGACAGGTCGAATCAATGAGCAGTTCTTC. Protein sequence: CASTVNSGTGRINEQFF.

The chain combines TRBV20-1 with TRBJ2-7; no definite D call. Germline CDR1 and CDR2: DFQATT and SNEGSKA (reference sequence). V lost 6 bases, J lost 7 bases, and 13 bases lay in between. The CDR3 is 11 residues long. This CDR3 reads CSALKQWEQYF. For the CDR3, the DNA is TGCAGTGCATTAAAACAGTGGGAGCAGTACTTC.

The chain joins TRBV10-2 to TRBJ2-3; 9 bases agree with TRBD2. The CDR3 is 16 residues long. The J segment lost 5 bases and the V segment lost 3 bases, leaving 9 bases of the junction unmatched. Germline values: CDR1 WSHSY, CDR2 SAAADI. The CDR3 reads CASSEAGGGAGDTQYF. CDR3 sequence (DNA): TGCGCCAGCAGTGAAGCTGGCGGGGGGGCCGGAGATACGCAGTATTTT.

This clone has just a few counts. This CDR3 is CASSSSDRNNADTQYF. The DNA for the CDR3 is TGTGCCAGCAGCTCCTCCGACAGGAACAACGCAGATACGCAGTATTTT. This chain joins TRBV7-6 and TRBJ2-3; weak D call: TRBD1 (6 bases). Trimming removed 4 bases from V and 4 bases from J, with 18 bases in between. The CDR3 consists of 16 residues. Germline-derived CDR1 and CDR2 are SGHVS and FNYEAQ.

This clone was seen a single time. This chain links TRBV7-3 with TRBJ2-7, with 7 bases fitting TRBD1. The CDR3 runs 13 residues. Germline V lookup: CDR1 SGHTA, CDR2 FQGTGA. The junction had 4 bases not matched to a gene; V was cut back by 4 bases and J by 4 bases. The CDR3 sequence is CASSSQTGYEQYF. CDR3 in DNA: TGTGCCAGCAGCTCCCAGACAGGGTACGAGCAGTACTTC.

This chain joins TRBV4-1 and TRBJ1-1, with 10 bases fitting TRBD1. The CDR3 totals 16 residues. V was clipped by 0 bases and J by 6 bases; unmatched bases: 7. From germline, CDR1 is MGHRA and CDR2 YSYEKL. This CDR3 reads CASSQDPGQGRPEAFF. CDR3 sequence (DNA): TGCGCCAGCAGCCAAGACCCGGGACAGGGGAGGCCTGAAGCTTTCTTT.

This clone appeared a few times. V is TRBV14 and J is TRBJ1-1, with 9 bases that match TRBD1. The V gene end was trimmed by 1 base and the J gene end by 5 bases; junction bases not matched to a gene: 8. This CDR3 comprises 16 residues. The germline V gene encodes CDR1 SGHDN and CDR2 FVKESK. This CDR3 is CASSQVLTGGGTEAFF. The CDR3 DNA reads as TGTGCCAGCAGCCAAGTGCTAACAGGGGGCGGGACTGAAGCTTTCTTT.

V usage is TRBV10-2 and J usage is TRBJ1-3; possible D gene TRBD1, 6 bases. This CDR3 is 14 amino acids long. V lost 4 bases and J 2 bases, leaving 9 bases between the germline ends. Germline values: CDR1 WSHSY, CDR2 SAAADI. CDR3 region: CASSGTGTGNTIYF. CDR3 DNA: TGCGCCAGCAGTGGCACAGGGACTGGAAACACCATATATTTT.